This T cell receptor beta chain was recorded in a study of identical twins (dated by TCRdb to 2015 to 2016). Background on the whole study: To test whether fetal clonotypes persist, the study used deep sequencing on TCR alpha and beta repertoires from monozygotic twins, unrelated adults of various ages, and cord blood. To rule out contamination, replicate twin experiments were performed at different times with different library preparation protocols.

CDR1 is given as MDHEN and CDR2 as SYDVKM, both from the germline V gene. Germline trimming: 6 bases from V, 3 bases from J; junction bases outside gene matches: 6. The CDR3 sequence holds 14 residues, the cysteine and phenylalanine included. Only the CDR3 DNA is retained, 42 bases long and in frame from the first base. This clonotype occurred a few times. The target of this receptor is not known. Within one base of it there is no much larger clone, and no base qualities were kept. The library was made by 5' RACE. Instrument used: Illumina HiSeq 2000. A universal primer binding site was introduced by template switching, and a unique molecular identifier was present in the final cDNA, enabling accurate counting of TCR cDNA molecules. Specific primers in the conserved constant-segment region were used to synthesize first-strand cDNA for TCR alpha and beta chains. To control for contamination, every cDNA library was double barcoded, receiving both a SMART-Mk sample barcode and Illumina barcodes. Two successive PCR steps introduced TruSeq adapter sequences along with Illumina sample barcodes. Sequencing of the TCR alpha and beta cDNA libraries was done on the Illumina HiSeq platform using custom primers. Processing in the source paper ran as follows. MiGEC was used to process raw reads and extract unique molecular identifiers, and MiXCR was used to find CDR3 positions. For each individual, recombination models were inferred using an EM algorithm with the repgenHMM and IGoR tools. Shared clonotypes were analyzed with the tcR package in R, and sharing was normalized by the product of cloneset sizes. To study raw recombination without the effects of thymic and clonal selection, out-of-frame nonproductive sequences were analyzed. TCRdb handled the public reads itself, with Q25 trimming in fastp and clone calling in MiXCR, and kept productive beta chains. Every CDR3 protein is listed once, alongside the most common genes and DNA of its rows. The authors' filters were not applied to this entry. The sample table records 700,000 to 950,000 distinct CDR3 sequences; about 12% of these occur just once. Around 1.6% of the sample goes to the ten largest clones.

Only healthy Caucasian donors were included. The twin cohort comprised three pairs of female monozygotic twins, all aged roughly 18 to 30 years. Peripheral blood mononuclear cells were the source from which RNA for the TCR libraries was isolated. Study-level results and caveats: Abundant cord blood beta clonotypes had fewer insertions, young adult naive repertoires showed a similar but weaker trend, and memory repertoires showed no such trend. Because the same donors could not be followed over many years, conclusions were based on cross-sectional statistical analysis. Compared with coincidental sharing between unrelated individuals, an excess of low generation-probability sequences was observed among out-of-frame TCR alpha sequences shared between twins. Out-of-frame TCR alpha sharing in monozygotic twins was systematically underestimated by recombination models, whereas sharing between unrelated individuals was in agreement with the recombination models. In beta out-of-frame sequences, excess twin sharing was weaker, because having fewer shared sequences lowered the signal-to-noise ratio. Invariant T cells such as MAIT and iNKT could partly confound zero-insertion analyses, although diverse VJ usage argued against such confounding for most clonotypes.

The same sample was also used in a study of yellow fever vaccine responses in identical twins. That second publication adds: The authors reported that the T cell response to vaccination in identical twins appeared partly convergent and partly personalized. In the study, vaccine-responding T cell clones were precisely tracked in identical twins.

This chain is built from TRBV28 and TRBJ2-3; TRBD2 aligns with 7 central bases. The receptor was derived from a woman aged 18-30 years in good health. The sequenced material came from PBMCs. The CDR3 reads as follows: CASRREFGTDTQYF. The sequence in DNA is TGTGCCAGCAGGCGGGAGTTTGGGACAGATACGCAGTATTTT. Extended through the reference TRBV28 and TRBJ2-3 proteins, this CDR3 yields the full variable domain: DVKVTQSSRYLVKRTGEKVFLECVQDMDHENMFWYRQDPGLGLRLIYFSYDVKMKEKGDIPEGYSVSREKKERFSLILESASTNQTSMYLCASRREFGTDTQYFGPGTRLTVL.